One sample yielded the 11 T cell receptor beta chains listed below, sequenced in a study of cytomegalovirus exposure and HLA in healthy donors. 60 Vbeta and 13 Jbeta primers were used in PCR. The method was immunoSEQ multiplex PCR; TCRdb's version includes in-frame clones alone and lacks a portion of them. The sample lists approximately 89,000 clones, roughly 76% occurring once. Sequenced input: PBMCs. These TCRs come from a female donor in good health and CMV-seronegative.

The chain's CDR3 is CASSYSTGRANIQYF. In nucleotides, the CDR3 is TGTGCCAGCAGTTACTCGACAGGGCGGGCAAACATTCAGTACTTC. The gene calls are TRBV6-6 and TRBJ2-4, with TRBD1 matching 7 bases. Germline-derived CDR1 and CDR2 are MNHNY and SVGAGI (reference sequence). The CDR3 contains 15 residues. The V and J ends lost 0 bases and 6 bases, in that order; junction bases with no gene match: 5.

V is TRBV28 and J is TRBJ1-5, with D hard to call. CDR1 and CDR2 (germline): MDHEN, SYDVKM. The CDR3 consists of 14 residues. The V and J ends lost 2 bases and 0 bases respectively, with 5 bases between them. The CDR3 DNA sequence: TGTGCCAGCAGTTTACTAAATAGCAATCAGCCCCAGCATTTT. This sequence encodes CASSLLNSNQPQHF. Full variable domain (outside the CDR3, taken from reference TRBV28 and TRBJ1-5): DVKVTQSSRYLVKRTGEKVFLECVQDMDHENMFWYRQDPGLGLRLIYFSYDVKMKEKGDIPEGYSVSREKKERFSLILESASTNQTSMYLCASSLLNSNQPQHFGDGTRLSIL.

The sample holds one count of this clone. The chain is built from TRBV19 and TRBJ1-2; 9 positions agree with TRBD1. The CDR3 sequence is 13 residues long. The J segment lost 4 bases and the V segment lost 9 bases, leaving 6 bases of the junction unmatched. The germline CDR1 and CDR2 sequences are LNHDA and SQIVND (reference sequence). In DNA, the CDR3 is TGTGCCAGCACAGGGGGCAGTGGCTATGGCTACACCTTC. It encodes CASTGGSGYGYTF.

The chain is built from TRBV10-3 and TRBJ1-4; D call uncertain. The CDR3 is 13 residues long. Germline CDR1 is ENHRY and CDR2 is SYGVKD. V lost 9 bases to trimming and J lost 7 bases, with 15 bases between them. The CDR3 reads CAISSPGSEKLFF. The CDR3 DNA reads TGTGCCATAAGTAGTCCCGGGAGTGAAAAACTGTTTTTT.

The rearrangement links TRBV7-2 to TRBJ1-1; D is unclear. The CDR3 totals 14 residues. V was shortened by 4 bases and J by 6 bases, with 15 bases between the two germline ends. Germline CDR1 reads SGHTA; CDR2 reads FQGNSA. CDR3 in DNA: TGTGCCAGCAGCTCCTACCTCTTATCGGCTGAAGCTTTCTTT. It is translated as CASSSYLLSAEAFF.

Concerning this clone: At one end, the junction sequence differs from germline, possibly due to a read error. The gene calls are TRBV7-9 and TRBJ2-7; the match to TRBD1 covers 7 bases. CDR1 and CDR2 from the germline V gene are SEHNR and FQNEAQ (reference sequence). This CDR3 spans 16 amino acids. The CDR3: CSSSRGATGRLYEQYF. CDR3 DNA: TGTTCCAGCAGTCGCGGCGCGACAGGGCGGCTCTACGAGCAGTACTTC.

The chain is built from TRBV4-2 and TRBJ2-6, with 8 positions matching TRBD2. The CDR3 runs to 19 residues. Germline lookup yields CDR1 LGHNA and CDR2 YNFKEQ. V gave up 0 bases and J gave up 1 base; unmatched junction bases: 8. This CDR3 is CASSQDPSGSNSGANVLTF. In DNA form, the CDR3 reads TGTGCCAGCAGCCAAGATCCTAGCGGGTCGAATTCTGGGGCCAACGTCCTGACTTTC.

A single count supports this clone. The V gene is TRBV10-3, the J gene TRBJ1-3; D may be TRBD1 (6 bases). There are 15 residues in the CDR3. Germline V gene sequence: CDR1 ENHRY, CDR2 SYGVKD. V lost 7 bases and J 2 bases, leaving 15 bases between the germline ends. The CDR3 sequence is CAITREGGTGNTIYF. The DNA for the CDR3 is TGTGCCATCACCAGGGAGGGGGGCACTGGAAACACCATATATTTT.

In regard to this clone: One end of the junction varies from germline; a read error may be responsible. This chain's CDR3 is CASSLSAGRGDTQYF. The CDR3 DNA reads as TGTGCTAGCAGCTTAAGTGCGGGCCGGGGAGATACGCAGTATTTT. The V gene is TRBV7-7, the J gene TRBJ2-3; possible D gene TRBD2, 5 bases. This CDR3 comprises 15 residues. Germline loops: CDR1 SSHAT, CDR2 FNYEAQ (reference sequence).

V gene TRBV19 combines with J gene TRBJ1-1; 7 bases map to TRBD1. CDR1 LNHDA and CDR2 SQIVND come from the germline V gene (reference sequence). J gave up 2 bases and V 5 bases, and 8 bases lay outside the gene matches. The CDR3 has 15 amino acids. CDR3 sequence (DNA): TGTGCCAGTAGTTTCCGGACAGGAGTAAACACTGAAGCTTTCTTT. It encodes CASSFRTGVNTEAFF.

This clone was recorded a few times. The rearrangement uses TRBV11-3 and TRBJ2-3; TRBD2 aligns across 9 bases. V lost 1 base, J lost 6 bases, and 5 bases stayed unmatched. The CDR3 contains 15 residues. CDR1 and CDR2 (germline): SGHNT, YENEEA. The CDR3 DNA sequence: TGTGCCAGCAGCTTAGGGCGGGGGGGCCCGGATACGCAGTATTTT. Translation gives CASSLGRGGPDTQYF.